This T cell receptor beta chain was identified during a study of T cell responses to AZD1222 COVID-19 vaccine. The ends lost 5 bases at V and 3 bases at J; junction bases unmatched: 6. Looked up from germline, CDR1 is ENHRY and CDR2 is SYGVKD. The length of the CDR3 is 15 residues. Sequencing used immunoSEQ multiplex PCR; TCRdb keeps in-frame clones, though not all of them. The sample has around 200,000 clones; approximately 90% are singletons. This clone has only a few counts. What it binds is unknown. Study results and caveats: Clonal diversity was possibly underestimated, and white British individuals and females predominated among donors. Repertoires were sampled only after the peak T cell response. Variant regions that are unmutated are reportedly the target of nearly half of spike-specific TCRs.

Sequencing used peripheral blood, obtained 28 days after the second AZD1222 dose. The chain is built from TRBV10-3 and TRBJ1-4; 7 nucleotides agree with TRBD1. The TCR sequence derives from an adult who received the AZD1222 COVID-19 vaccine. CDR3 in DNA: TGTGCCATCAGTCTTGGGCAGGGGGCTAATGAAAAACTGTTTTTT. Protein sequence: CAISLGQGANEKLFF.